This T cell receptor (beta chain) was observed in a study of shared clonotypes between healthy human individuals (dated by TCRdb to 2020 to 2022). Background on the whole study: The cohort comprised a couple of women and a few men aged 18 to 49 years. The study deeply sequenced blood TCR repertoires of roughly five healthy adults to estimate repertoire size and the extent of clonotype sharing between individuals. Leukapheresis yielded between about 0.85 and 9 billion PBMCs per donor. Per donor, three plates each were used for CD4 naive and CD4 memory, two for CD8 naive, and one for CD8 memory. To increase sequencing depth and limit assay-specific biases, TCR repertoire library preparation and sequencing were carried out by different laboratories using diverse techniques. Overall results and qualifications from the work: Compared with non-shared clonotypes, clonotypes shared by all four sorted-subset donors had higher generation probabilities. Sharing across several donors was observed for about 4.8% of naive CD4, over 3% of naive CD8, about 2.5% of memory CD4, and around 0.4% of memory CD8 clonotypes. Sampling was restricted to blood, and TCR repertoires in tissue are likely to differ from TCR repertoires in blood. The small number of donors limited the genetic and exposure-history diversity represented. Naive subsets generally had larger estimated clonotype richness than memory subsets. Pairwise subsampling indicated that sequencing depth was expected to affect the degree of clonotype sharing among donors. Rarefaction of sorted-subset datasets indicated incomplete sequencing despite the large sequencing depth.

From its cysteine to its phenylalanine, the CDR3 spans 12 amino acids. The kept DNA is CDR3 alone, 36 bases in frame from the first base. Per the germline V gene, SNHLY is the CDR1 and FYNNEI is the CDR2. V is cut by 2 bases and J by 8 bases, and the space between the germline ends is 7 bases. Points on this clone: Its antigen remains unidentified. Per-base quality was not reported, and no clone a single base away is much larger than it.

The donors were healthy, HIV-negative adults who had no recently reported acute infections or vaccinations. All donors were Caucasian adults living in Nashville, Tennessee, USA. CD4+ T cells were enriched through magnetic negative selection, after which naive cells were positively selected on CD45RA and the remaining negative fraction served as the memory subset. After blood collection by leukapheresis, PBMCs were isolated using Ficoll-Histopaque density gradient centrifugation and then cryopreserved in the vapor phase of liquid nitrogen. Purity and quantity of every magnetically sorted T cell population were checked by analytical flow cytometry. From each sorted fraction, genomic DNA was isolated and quantified by UV absorbance on a Nanodrop 2000c. Using the deep immunoSEQ assay, TCR CDR3 regions were amplified from genomic DNA by multiplex PCR. Extracted genomic DNA from each cell subset was distributed evenly across all wells of several immunoSEQ 96-well plates, and each plate was treated as a replicate. For sorted subsets, about 220 ng of genomic DNA, equivalent to roughly 30,000 T cell genomes, went into each replicate PCR. Purified libraries were measured with a Qubit 3.0 fluorometer, size-checked on a Bioanalyzer 2100, and measured again with the KAPA Library Quantification kit. A separate single-read 150-cycle Illumina NextSeq 550 flow cell was used to sequence each immunoSEQ 96-well plate. The authors' pipeline ran thus. The immunoSEQ output contained only junctional sequences without quality scores, so filtering could not match that applied to full-length reads. To assign V/J genes and CDR3, sequences were annotated against IMGT germline references using PyIR, a Python wrapper for IgBLAST v1.9. Any read was removed if the V/J assignment was weak (E-value above 1e-6), the CDR3 was missing, or the read contained stop codons, out-of-frame junctions, or ambiguous translated residues. V3J clonotypes were defined as sequences sharing the same inferred V gene, J gene, and CDR3 amino acid sequence. Percentage overlap between repertoires was computed as shared unique clonotypes divided by the size of the smaller repertoire. Repertoire richness was assessed with RTK rarefaction, the Chao1 estimator, and Recon v2.1 estimates of unobserved clonotypes. OLGA was used to compute generation probabilities for all TCRbeta clonotypes that the gDNA method yielded from a few donors. The source is immuneACCESS, and TCRdb retained only in-frame sequences with V and J called. Part of the clones is not carried over; for the studies checked, unresolved V genes explain less than half of this, and the remainder is unexplained. The V and J calls and the clone size are those of that table, but D and trimming were determined from the DNA. The sample table contains 2 million to 2.5 million clones; only one count was recorded for 80% to 95% of them. The ten largest clones take up 0.3% to 0.45% of the sample.

The chain is encoded by TRBV2 joined to TRBJ2-1, with the D segment identity uncertain. Sequencing used naive CD4+ T cells from PBMCs. Explained via the paper, the cell subset or site label denotes: CD45RA+ positively selected. This receptor was identified in a man aged 18 to 30 in good health. Some clones in this sample may be carry-over from other donors' samples. The CDR3 reads as follows: CASSELGDEQFF. In nucleotide form, the sequence is TGTGCCAGCAGTGAACTGGGCGATGAGCAGTTCTTC. Reference TRBV2 and TRBJ2-1 genes cover what lies past the CDR3, so the full variable domain is EPEVTQTPSHQVTQMGQEVILRCVPISNHLYFYWYRQILGQKVEFLVSFYNNEISEKSEIFDDQFSVERPDGSNFTLKIRSTKLEDSAMYFCASSELGDEQFFGPGTRLTVL.